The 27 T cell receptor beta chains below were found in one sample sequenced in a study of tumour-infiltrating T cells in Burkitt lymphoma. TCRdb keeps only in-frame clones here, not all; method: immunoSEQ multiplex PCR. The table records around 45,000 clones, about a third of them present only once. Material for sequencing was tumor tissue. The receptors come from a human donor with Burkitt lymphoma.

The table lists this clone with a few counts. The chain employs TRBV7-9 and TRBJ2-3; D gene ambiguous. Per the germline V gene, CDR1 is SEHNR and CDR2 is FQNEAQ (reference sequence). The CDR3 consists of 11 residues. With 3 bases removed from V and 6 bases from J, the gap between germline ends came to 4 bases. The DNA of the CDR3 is TGTGCCAGCAGCTTGTGGGATACGCAGTATTTT. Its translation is CASSLWDTQYF.

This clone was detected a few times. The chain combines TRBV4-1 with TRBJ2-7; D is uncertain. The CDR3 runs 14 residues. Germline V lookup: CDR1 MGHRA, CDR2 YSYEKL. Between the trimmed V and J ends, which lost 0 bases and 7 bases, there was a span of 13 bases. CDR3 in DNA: TGCGCCAGCAGCCAAGAGGACCCGTCGTGGGAGCAGTACTTC. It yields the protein CASSQEDPSWEQYF.

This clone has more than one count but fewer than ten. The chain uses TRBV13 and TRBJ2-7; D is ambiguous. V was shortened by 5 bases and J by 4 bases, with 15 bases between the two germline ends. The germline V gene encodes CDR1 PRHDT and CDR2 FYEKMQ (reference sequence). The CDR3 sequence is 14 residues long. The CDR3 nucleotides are TGTGCCAGCAGCCTCTCCCGTGGGGTATACGAGCAGTACTTC. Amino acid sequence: CASSLSRGVYEQYF.

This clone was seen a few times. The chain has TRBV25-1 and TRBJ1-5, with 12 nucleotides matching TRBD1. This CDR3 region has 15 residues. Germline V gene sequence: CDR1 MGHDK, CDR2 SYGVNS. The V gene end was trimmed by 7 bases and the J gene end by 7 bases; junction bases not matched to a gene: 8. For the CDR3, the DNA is TGTGCCAGCAAACCGGGCGGGACAGGGGGCCAGCCCCAGCATTTT. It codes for CASKPGGTGGQPQHF.

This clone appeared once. The CDR3 sequence is CASSPPASELEQYF. CDR3 in DNA: TGTGCCAGCAGCCCGCCCGCCTCCGAGCTTGAGCAGTACTTC. The chain employs TRBV14 and TRBJ2-7; D is ambiguous. CDR1 and CDR2 (germline): SGHDN, FVKESK. The V and J ends lost 4 bases and 7 bases respectively, with 17 bases between them. This CDR3 spans 14 amino acids.

CDR3 in amino acids: CASSRDNTEAFF. The CDR3, as DNA: TGTGCTAGTTCAAGGGATAACACTGAAGCTTTCTTT. V is TRBV12-5 and J is TRBJ1-1, with D hard to call. The CDR3 sequence is 12 residues long. V shed 8 bases and J shed 2 bases, with 9 bases lying between them. Germline V gene sequence: CDR1 LGHNT, CDR2 FRNRAP.

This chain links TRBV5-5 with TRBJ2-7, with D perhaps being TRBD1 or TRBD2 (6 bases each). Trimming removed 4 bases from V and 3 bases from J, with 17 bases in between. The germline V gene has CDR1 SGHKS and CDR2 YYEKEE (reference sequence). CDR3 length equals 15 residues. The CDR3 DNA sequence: TGTGCCAGCAGCCGCGCGGGGACATTCGGCTACGAGCAGTACTTC. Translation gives CASSRAGTFGYEQYF. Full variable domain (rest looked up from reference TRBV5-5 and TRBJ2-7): DAGVTQSPTHLIKTRGQQVTLRCSPISGHKSVSWYQQVLGQGPQFIFQYYEKEERGRGNFPDRFSARQFPNYSSELNVNALLLGDSALYLCASSRAGTFGYEQYFGPGTRLTVT.

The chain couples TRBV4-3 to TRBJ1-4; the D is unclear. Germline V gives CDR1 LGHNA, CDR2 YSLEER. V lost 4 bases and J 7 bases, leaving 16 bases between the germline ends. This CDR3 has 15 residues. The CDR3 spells CASSLQVGSGEKLFF. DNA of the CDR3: TGCGCCAGCAGCCTACAAGTTGGATCGGGTGAAAAACTGTTTTTT.

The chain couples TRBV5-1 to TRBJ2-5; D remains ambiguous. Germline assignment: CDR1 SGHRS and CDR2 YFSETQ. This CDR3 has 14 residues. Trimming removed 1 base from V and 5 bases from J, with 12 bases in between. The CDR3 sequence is CASSLSVVSETQYF. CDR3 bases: TGCGCCAGCAGCTTGTCGGTAGTATCGGAGACCCAGTACTTC.

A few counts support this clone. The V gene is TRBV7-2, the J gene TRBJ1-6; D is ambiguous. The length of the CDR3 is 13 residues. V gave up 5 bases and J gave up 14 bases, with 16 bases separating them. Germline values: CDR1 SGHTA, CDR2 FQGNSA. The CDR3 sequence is CASSMDGPISLHF. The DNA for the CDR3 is TGTGCCAGCAGCATGGACGGGCCCATCTCCCTCCACTTT.

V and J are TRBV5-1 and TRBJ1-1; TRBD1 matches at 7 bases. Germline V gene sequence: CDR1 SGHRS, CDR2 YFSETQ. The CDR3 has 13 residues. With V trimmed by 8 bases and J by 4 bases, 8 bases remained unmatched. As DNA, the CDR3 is TGCGCCAGTAACAGGGGTGACGGCACTGAAGCTTTCTTT. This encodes CASNRGDGTEAFF.

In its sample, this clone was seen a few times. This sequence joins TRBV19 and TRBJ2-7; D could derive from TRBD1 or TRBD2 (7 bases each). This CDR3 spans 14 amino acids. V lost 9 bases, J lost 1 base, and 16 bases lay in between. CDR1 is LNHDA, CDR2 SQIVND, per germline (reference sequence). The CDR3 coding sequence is TGTGCCAGCACGACCAGGGGGGGGTCCTACGAGCAGTACTTC. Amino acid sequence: CASTTRGGSYEQYF.

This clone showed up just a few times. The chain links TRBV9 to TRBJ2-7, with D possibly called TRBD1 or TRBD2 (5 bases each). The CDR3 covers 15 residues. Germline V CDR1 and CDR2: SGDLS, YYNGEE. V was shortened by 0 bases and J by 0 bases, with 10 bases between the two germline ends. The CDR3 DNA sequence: TGTGCCAGCAGCGTAGTGCCAGGGAGCTCCTACGAGCAGTACTTC. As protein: CASSVVPGSSYEQYF.

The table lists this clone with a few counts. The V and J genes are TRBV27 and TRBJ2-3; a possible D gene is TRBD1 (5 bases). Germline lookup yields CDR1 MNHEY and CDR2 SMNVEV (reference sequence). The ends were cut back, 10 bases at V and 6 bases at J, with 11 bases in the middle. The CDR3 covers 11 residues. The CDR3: CATLRGDTQYF. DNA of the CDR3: TGTGCCACCCTTAGGGGCGATACGCAGTATTTT.

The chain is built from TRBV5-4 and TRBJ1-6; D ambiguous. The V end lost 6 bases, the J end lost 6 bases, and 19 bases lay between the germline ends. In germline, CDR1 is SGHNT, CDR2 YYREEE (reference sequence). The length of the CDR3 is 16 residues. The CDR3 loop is CASKFPSSTTNSPLHF. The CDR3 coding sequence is TGTGCCAGCAAATTTCCCTCGAGCACTACTAATTCACCCCTCCACTTT.

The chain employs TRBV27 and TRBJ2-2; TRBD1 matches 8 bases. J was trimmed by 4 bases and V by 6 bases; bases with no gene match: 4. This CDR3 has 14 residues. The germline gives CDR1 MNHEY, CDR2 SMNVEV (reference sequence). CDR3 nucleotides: TGTGCCAGCAGAGGGACAGGAGTCACCGGGGAGCTGTTTTTT. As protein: CASRGTGVTGELFF.

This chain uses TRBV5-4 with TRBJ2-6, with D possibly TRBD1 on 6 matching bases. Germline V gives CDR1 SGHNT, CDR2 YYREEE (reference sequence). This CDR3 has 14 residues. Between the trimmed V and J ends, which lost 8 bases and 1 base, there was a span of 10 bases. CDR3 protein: CASQQGSGANVLTF. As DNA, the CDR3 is TGTGCCAGTCAACAGGGTTCTGGGGCCAACGTCCTGACTTTC. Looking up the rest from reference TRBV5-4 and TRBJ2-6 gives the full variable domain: ETGVTQSPTHLIKTRGQQVTLRCSSQSGHNTVSWYQQALGQGPQFIFQYYREEENGRGNFPPRFSGLQFPNYSSELNVNALELDDSALYLCASQQGSGANVLTFGAGSRLTVL.

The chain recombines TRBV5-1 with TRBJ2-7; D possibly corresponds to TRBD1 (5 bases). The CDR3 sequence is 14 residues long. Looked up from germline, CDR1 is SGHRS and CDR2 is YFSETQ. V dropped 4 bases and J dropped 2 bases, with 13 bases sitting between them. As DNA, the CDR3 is TGCGCCAGCAGCATTATCGACAGCGCCTACGAGCAGTACTTC. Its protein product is CASSIIDSAYEQYF.

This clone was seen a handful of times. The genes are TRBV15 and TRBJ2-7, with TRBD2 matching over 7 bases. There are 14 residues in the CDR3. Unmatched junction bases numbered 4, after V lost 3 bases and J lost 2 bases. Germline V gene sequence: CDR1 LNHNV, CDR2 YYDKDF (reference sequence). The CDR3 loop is CATSRRGGTYEQYF. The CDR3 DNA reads TGTGCCACCAGCAGGCGCGGGGGAACCTACGAGCAGTACTTC.

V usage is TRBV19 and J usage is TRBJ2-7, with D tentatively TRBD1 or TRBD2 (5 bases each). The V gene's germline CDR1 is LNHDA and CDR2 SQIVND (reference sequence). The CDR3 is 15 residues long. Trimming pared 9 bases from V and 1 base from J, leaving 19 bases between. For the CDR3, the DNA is TGTGCCAGCAGAGTAAGGGACGGCCCTTCCTACGAGCAGTACTTC. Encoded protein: CASRVRDGPSYEQYF.

This CDR3 reads CSARVPDEQYF. The CDR3 DNA reads TGCAGTGCTAGAGTCCCTGACGAGCAGTACTTC. The V gene is TRBV20-1, the J gene TRBJ2-7; D is unresolved. The CDR3 sequence is 11 residues long. Between the trimmed V and J ends, which lost 1 base and 5 bases, there was a span of 6 bases. Germline CDR1 DFQATT, CDR2 SNEGSKA (reference sequence).

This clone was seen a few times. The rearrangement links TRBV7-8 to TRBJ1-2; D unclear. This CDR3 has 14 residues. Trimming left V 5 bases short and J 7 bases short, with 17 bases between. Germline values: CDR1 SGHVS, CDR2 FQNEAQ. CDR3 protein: CASSPTPRVGGYTF. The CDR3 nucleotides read TGTGCCAGCAGCCCTACACCCCGGGTGGGTGGCTACACCTTC.

The CDR3 spells CATHTLDTQYF. The CDR3 DNA follows: TGTGCCACCCACACCTTGGATACGCAGTATTTT. The chain is built from TRBV27 and TRBJ2-3; D is ambiguous. The V gene lost 10 bases and the J gene lost 6 bases, with 11 bases spanning the gap. Germline V gene lookup returns CDR1 MNHEY and CDR2 SMNVEV (reference sequence). The length of the CDR3 is 11 residues.

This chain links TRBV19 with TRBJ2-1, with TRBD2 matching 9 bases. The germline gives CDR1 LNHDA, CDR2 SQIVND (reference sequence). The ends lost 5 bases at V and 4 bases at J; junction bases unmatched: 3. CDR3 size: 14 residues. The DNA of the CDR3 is TGTGCCAGTAGTTATGCGGGGGGGTACAATGAGCAGTTCTTC. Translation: CASSYAGGYNEQFF.

As DNA, the CDR3 is TGTGCCAGCAGTTACGCAGTTAACTATGGCTACACCTTC. This encodes CASSYAVNYGYTF. The chain couples TRBV6-5 to TRBJ1-2, with no clear D. Germline values: CDR1 MNHEY, CDR2 SVGAGI. The germline V and J ends were trimmed by 2 bases and 1 base, with 5 bases remaining between them. The CDR3 runs 13 residues.

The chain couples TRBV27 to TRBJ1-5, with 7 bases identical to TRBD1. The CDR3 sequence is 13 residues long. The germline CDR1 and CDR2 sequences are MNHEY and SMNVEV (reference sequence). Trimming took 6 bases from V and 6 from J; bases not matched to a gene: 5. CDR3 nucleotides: TGTGCCAGCAGACGCACAGGGGCTCAGCCCCAGCATTTT. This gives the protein CASRRTGAQPQHF.

CDR3 protein: CASSQRLMGNEQFF. CDR3 bases: TGCGCCAGCAGCCAACGCCTAATGGGAAATGAGCAGTTCTTC. The chain is built from TRBV4-3 and TRBJ2-1; D ambiguous. Germline V gene sequence: CDR1 LGHNA, CDR2 YSLEER. The CDR3 is 14 amino acids. V dropped 2 bases and J dropped 7 bases, with 12 bases sitting between them.